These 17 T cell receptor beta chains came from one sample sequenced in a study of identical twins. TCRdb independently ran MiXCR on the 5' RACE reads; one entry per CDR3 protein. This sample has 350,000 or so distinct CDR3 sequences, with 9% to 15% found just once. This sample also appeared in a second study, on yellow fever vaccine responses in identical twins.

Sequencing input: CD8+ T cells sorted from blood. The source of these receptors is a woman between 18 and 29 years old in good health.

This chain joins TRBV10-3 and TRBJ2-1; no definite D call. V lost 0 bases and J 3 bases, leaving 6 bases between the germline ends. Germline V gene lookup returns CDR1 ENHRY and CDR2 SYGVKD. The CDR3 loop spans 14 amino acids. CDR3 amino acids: CAISESISYNEQFF. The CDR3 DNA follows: TGTGCCATCAGTGAGTCGATAAGCTACAATGAGCAGTTCTTC.

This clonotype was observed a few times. This CDR3 is CASSQTTGTGGIWDTQYF. As DNA, the CDR3 is TGTGCCAGCAGCCAGACTACCGGGACAGGGGGCATATGGGATACGCAGTATTTT. The V gene is TRBV3-1, the J gene TRBJ2-3, with TRBD1 identical over 12 bases. The germline CDR1 and CDR2 sequences are LGHDT and YNNKEL (reference sequence). This CDR3 spans 18 amino acids. V was pared by 3 bases and J by 6 bases, with 13 bases of the junction left unmatched.

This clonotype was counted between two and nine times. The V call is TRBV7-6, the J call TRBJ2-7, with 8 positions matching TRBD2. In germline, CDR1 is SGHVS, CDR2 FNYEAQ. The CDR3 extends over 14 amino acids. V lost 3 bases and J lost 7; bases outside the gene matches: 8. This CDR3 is CASSLGGGTEEQYF. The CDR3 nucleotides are TGTGCCAGCAGCTTGGGCGGGGGGACCGAAGAGCAGTACTTC.

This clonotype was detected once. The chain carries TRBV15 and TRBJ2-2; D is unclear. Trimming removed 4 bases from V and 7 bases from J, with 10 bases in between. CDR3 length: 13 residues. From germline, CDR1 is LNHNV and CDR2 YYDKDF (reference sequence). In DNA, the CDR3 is TGTGCCACCAGCATGCCGCCTGGCGGGGAGCTGTTTTTT. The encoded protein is CATSMPPGGELFF.

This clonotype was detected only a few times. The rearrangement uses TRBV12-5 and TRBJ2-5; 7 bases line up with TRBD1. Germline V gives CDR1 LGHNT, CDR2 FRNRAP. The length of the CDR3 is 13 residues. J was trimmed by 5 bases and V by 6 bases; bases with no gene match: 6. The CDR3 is CASGEGASETQYF. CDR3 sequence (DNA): TGTGCTAGTGGCGAGGGGGCTTCGGAGACCCAGTACTTC.

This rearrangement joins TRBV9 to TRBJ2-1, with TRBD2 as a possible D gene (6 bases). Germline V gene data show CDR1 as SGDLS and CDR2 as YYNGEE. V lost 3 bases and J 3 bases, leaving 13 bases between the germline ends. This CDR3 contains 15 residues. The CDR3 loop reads CASSAGLAIYNEQFF. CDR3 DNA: TGTGCCAGCAGCGCGGGACTGGCTATCTACAATGAGCAGTTCTTC.

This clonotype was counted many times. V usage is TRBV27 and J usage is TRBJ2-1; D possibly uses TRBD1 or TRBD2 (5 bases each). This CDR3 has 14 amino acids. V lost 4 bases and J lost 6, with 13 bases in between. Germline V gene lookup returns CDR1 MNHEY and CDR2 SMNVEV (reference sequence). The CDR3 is CASSSDWGPNEQFF. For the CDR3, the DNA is TGTGCCAGCAGTTCGGACTGGGGCCCCAATGAGCAGTTCTTC.

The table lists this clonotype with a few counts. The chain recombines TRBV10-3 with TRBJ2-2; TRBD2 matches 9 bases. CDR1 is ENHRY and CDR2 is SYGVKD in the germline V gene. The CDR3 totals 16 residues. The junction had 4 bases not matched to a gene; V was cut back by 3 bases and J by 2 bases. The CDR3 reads CAISEVAGVNTGELFF. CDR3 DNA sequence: TGTGCCATCAGTGAAGTAGCGGGAGTTAACACCGGGGAGCTGTTTTTT.

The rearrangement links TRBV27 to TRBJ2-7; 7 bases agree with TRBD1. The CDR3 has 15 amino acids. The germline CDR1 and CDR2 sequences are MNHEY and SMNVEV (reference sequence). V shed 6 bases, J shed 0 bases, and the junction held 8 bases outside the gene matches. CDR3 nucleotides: TGTGCCAGCAGCCCCAGGGGACAGAGCTCCTACGAGCAGTACTTC. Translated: CASSPRGQSSYEQYF.

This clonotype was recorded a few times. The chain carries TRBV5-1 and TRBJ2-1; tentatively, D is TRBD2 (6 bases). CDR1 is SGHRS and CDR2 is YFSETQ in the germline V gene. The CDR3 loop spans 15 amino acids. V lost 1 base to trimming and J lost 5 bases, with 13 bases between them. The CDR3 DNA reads TGCGCCAGCAGCTTGTCGGGAGAGCGGCACAATGAGCAGTTCTTC. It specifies CASSLSGERHNEQFF.

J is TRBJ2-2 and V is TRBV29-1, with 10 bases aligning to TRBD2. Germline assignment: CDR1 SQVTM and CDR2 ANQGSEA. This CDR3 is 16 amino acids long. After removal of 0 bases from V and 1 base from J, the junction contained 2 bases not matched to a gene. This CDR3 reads CSVEDWTSGNTGELFF. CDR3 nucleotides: TGCAGCGTTGAAGACTGGACTAGCGGGAACACCGGGGAGCTGTTTTTT.

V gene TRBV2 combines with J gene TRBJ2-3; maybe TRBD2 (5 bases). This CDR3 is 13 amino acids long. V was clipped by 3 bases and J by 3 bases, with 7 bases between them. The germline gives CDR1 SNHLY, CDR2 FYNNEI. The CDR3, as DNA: TGTGCCAGCAGTGATTTAGCGACAGATACGCAGTATTTT. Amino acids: CASSDLATDTQYF.

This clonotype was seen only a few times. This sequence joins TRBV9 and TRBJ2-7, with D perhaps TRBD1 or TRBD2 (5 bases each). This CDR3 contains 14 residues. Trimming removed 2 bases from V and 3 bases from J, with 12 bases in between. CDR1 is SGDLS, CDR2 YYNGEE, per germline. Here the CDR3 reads CASSVGGSDYEQYF. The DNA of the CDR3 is TGTGCCAGCAGCGTTGGGGGATCAGACTACGAGCAGTACTTC.

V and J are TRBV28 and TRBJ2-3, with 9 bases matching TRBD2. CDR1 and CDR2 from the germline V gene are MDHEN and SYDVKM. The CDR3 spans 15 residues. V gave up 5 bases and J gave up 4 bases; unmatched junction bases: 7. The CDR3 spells CASSIAGGMPDTQYF. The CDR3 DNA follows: TGTGCCAGCAGTATCGCGGGAGGGATGCCAGATACGCAGTATTTT.

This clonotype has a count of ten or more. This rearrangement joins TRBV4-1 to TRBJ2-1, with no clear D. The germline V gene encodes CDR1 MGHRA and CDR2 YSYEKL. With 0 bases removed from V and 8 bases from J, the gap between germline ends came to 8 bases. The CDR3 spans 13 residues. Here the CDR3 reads CASSQEDSYEQFF. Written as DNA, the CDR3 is TGCGCCAGCAGCCAAGAAGATTCCTATGAGCAGTTCTTC.

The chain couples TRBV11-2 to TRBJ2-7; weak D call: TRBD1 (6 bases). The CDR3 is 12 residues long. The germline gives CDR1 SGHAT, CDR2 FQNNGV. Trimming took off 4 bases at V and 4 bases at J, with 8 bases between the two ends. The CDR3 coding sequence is TGTGCCAGCAGCTCGGACAGATACGAGCAGTACGTC. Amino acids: CASSSDRYEQYV.

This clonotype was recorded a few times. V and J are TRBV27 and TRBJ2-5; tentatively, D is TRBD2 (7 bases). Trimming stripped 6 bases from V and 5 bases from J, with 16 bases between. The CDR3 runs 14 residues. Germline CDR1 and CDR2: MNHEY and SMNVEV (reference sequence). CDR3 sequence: CASSYTRGGETQYF. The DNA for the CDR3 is TGTGCCAGCAGCTATACCCGCGGGGGCGAGACCCAGTACTTC.